This paragraph reports one TCR beta chain. The target antigen is unknown. Using immunoSEQ multiplex PCR, the repertoire was profiled, and TCRdb retains in-frame clones only, with some absent. The sample carries about 80,000 clones, 80% to 90% recorded once. This sample stems from a study of OX40 agonist ivuxolimab in advanced cancers. Across the study: Dose-escalation subjects each had hepatocellular carcinoma, melanoma, renal cell or head and neck cancer. Among those enrolled, mean age was 60 years (range about 20 to 79) and 82.7% were male. Study-level results: In the 0.1 to 3.0 mg/kg range, CD4+ and CD8+ blood T cells had expanded clonally by week 6. Among T cells, CD8+ cells averaged more expanded clones than CD4+ cells.

The specimen comprised CD4+ or CD8+ T cells sorted from blood, sampled in a trial of the OX40 agonist ivuxolimab. The sequence was obtained from an adult with an advanced solid tumor such as melanoma, head and neck, liver or kidney cancer.

The DNA for the CDR3 is TGTGCCAGCAGCTTAGCGCTTGGGGGTGCTAACTATGGCTACACCTTC. It yields the protein CASSLALGGANYGYTF. The chain recombines TRBV7-2 with TRBJ1-2; perhaps TRBD1 as D (5 bases). Deletions cut 0 bases from V and 0 bases from J, with 11 bases between. The length of the CDR3 is 16 residues. Germline lookup yields CDR1 SGHTA and CDR2 FQGNSA.